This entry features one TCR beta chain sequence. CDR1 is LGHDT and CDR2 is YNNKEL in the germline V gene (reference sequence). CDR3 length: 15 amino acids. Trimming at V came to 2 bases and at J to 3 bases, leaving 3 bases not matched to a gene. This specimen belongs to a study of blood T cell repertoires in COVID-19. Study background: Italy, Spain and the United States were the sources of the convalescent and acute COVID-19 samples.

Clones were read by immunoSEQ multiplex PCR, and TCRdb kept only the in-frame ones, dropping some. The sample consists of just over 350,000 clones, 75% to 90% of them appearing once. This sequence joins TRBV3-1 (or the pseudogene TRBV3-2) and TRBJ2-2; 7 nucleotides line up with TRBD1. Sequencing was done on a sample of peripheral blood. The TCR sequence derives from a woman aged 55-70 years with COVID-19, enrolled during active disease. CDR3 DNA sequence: TGTGCCAGCAGCCAAAAAGGGGGCGACACCGGGGAGCTGTTTTTT. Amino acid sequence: CASSQKGGDTGELFF.